The rows below give T cell receptor beta chains drawn from one sample of a study of cytomegalovirus exposure and HLA in healthy donors. TCRdb's copy holds only in-frame clones and misses some; the assay was immunoSEQ multiplex PCR. The sample contains some 120,000 clones, more than 65% of which appear only once. The sample taken for sequencing was PBMCs. The receptors were gathered from a woman aged 30 to 39 in good health and CMV-seronegative. The CDR3 runs from the conserved cysteine through the conserved F or W. Fields, in order: CDR3 protein, CDR3 DNA, V gene, clone size, J gene, D gene. The D gene is left open where the match is weak. Size is stated for part of the rows, as once, few or many counts, or as a class when the clone is expanded.

CDR3 protein: CASRVEPNSNQPQHF; CDR3 DNA: TGTGCCAGCCGTGTCGAGCCGAATAGCAATCAGCCCCAGCATTTT; V gene: TRBV2; clone size: NA; J gene: TRBJ1-5; D gene: NA
CDR3 protein: CAIGRLEAFDEQFF; CDR3 DNA: TGTGCCATCGGGAGACTAGAGGCTTTCGATGAGCAGTTCTTC; V gene: TRBV10-3; clone size: NA; J gene: TRBJ2-1; D gene: NA
CDR3 protein: CASSSGKVSGANVLTF; CDR3 DNA: TGCGCCAGCAGCTCCGGGAAGGTGTCTGGGGCCAACGTCCTGACTTTC; V gene: TRBV5-1; clone size: once; J gene: TRBJ2-6; D gene: NA
CDR3 protein: CASSNSWQFNEKLFF; CDR3 DNA: TGTGCCAGCAGTAATTCATGGCAGTTTAATGAAAAACTGTTTTTT; V gene: TRBV6-5; clone size: NA; J gene: TRBJ1-4; D gene: NA
CDR3 protein: CATSTSGGGGTEAFF; CDR3 DNA: TGTGCCACCAGCACTAGCGGGGGAGGAGGCACTGAAGCTTTCTTT; V gene: TRBV15; clone size: NA; J gene: TRBJ1-1; D gene: NA
CDR3 protein: CASSVVAGGTTEAFF; CDR3 DNA: TGTGCCAGCAGCGTAGTGGCAGGGGGAACCACTGAAGCTTTCTTT; V gene: TRBV9; clone size: NA; J gene: TRBJ1-1; D gene: TRBD1
CDR3 protein: CASSLAGTASSYEQYF; CDR3 DNA: TGTGCCAGCAGCTTAGCGGGGACTGCCAGCTCCTACGAGCAGTACTTC; V gene: TRBV7-9; clone size: NA; J gene: TRBJ2-7; D gene: NA
CDR3 protein: CAIKVDKASYEQYF; CDR3 DNA: TGTGCCATCAAGGTAGACAAAGCCTCCTACGAGCAGTACTTC; V gene: TRBV10-3; clone size: NA; J gene: TRBJ2-7; D gene: NA
CDR3 protein: CASSLETESRGNQPQHF; CDR3 DNA: TGTGCCAGCAGCTTAGAGACGGAGTCACGGGGCAATCAGCCCCAGCATTTT; V gene: TRBV7-9; clone size: NA; J gene: TRBJ1-5; D gene: NA
CDR3 protein: CSVVPGQPREDQAFF; CDR3 DNA: TGCAGCGTTGTCCCGGGACAGCCACGAGAGGACCAAGCTTTCTTT; V gene: TRBV29-1; clone size: NA; J gene: TRBJ1-1; D gene: TRBD1
CDR3 protein: CASSMVWDRGNTEAFF; CDR3 DNA: TGTGCCAGCTCAATGGTCTGGGACAGGGGGAACACTGAAGCTTTCTTT; V gene: TRBV18; clone size: NA; J gene: TRBJ1-1; D gene: TRBD1
CDR3 protein: CSVARGGDGELFF; CDR3 DNA: TGCAGCGTCGCTCGGGGGGGAGACGGGGAGCTGTTTTTT; V gene: TRBV29-1; clone size: NA; J gene: TRBJ2-2; D gene: TRBD2
CDR3 protein: CASSGTGDTEAFF; CDR3 DNA: TGTGCCAGCAGCGGGACAGGGGACACTGAAGCTTTCTTT; V gene: TRBV9; clone size: NA; J gene: TRBJ1-1; D gene: TRBD1
CDR3 protein: CASSFWGQGHSGANVLTF; CDR3 DNA: TGTGCCAGCAGCTTTTGGGGCCAGGGTCACTCTGGGGCCAACGTCCTGACTTTC; V gene: TRBV7-9; clone size: NA; J gene: TRBJ2-6; D gene: NA
CDR3 protein: CASSSQAQADTQYF; CDR3 DNA: TGTGCCAGCAGCTCCCAGGCTCAGGCAGATACGCAGTATTTT; V gene: TRBV7-6; clone size: NA; J gene: TRBJ2-3; D gene: NA
CDR3 protein: CASSYASVTEAFF; CDR3 DNA: TGTGCCAGCAGTTACGCTTCAGTCACTGAAGCTTTCTTT; V gene: TRBV6-6; clone size: few; J gene: TRBJ1-1; D gene: NA
CDR3 protein: CATEQAGAGWGYTF; CDR3 DNA: TGTGCCACCGAACAGGCTGGTGCGGGATGGGGCTACACCTTC; V gene: TRBV19; clone size: NA; J gene: TRBJ1-2; D gene: NA
CDR3 protein: CASSRIKHGENTEAFF; CDR3 DNA: TGTGCCAGCAGTCGGATAAAACACGGGGAAAACACTGAAGCTTTCTTT; V gene: TRBV2; clone size: few; J gene: TRBJ1-1; D gene: NA
CDR3 protein: CASAGKNTEAFF; CDR3 DNA: TGTGCCAGCGCCGGGAAGAACACTGAAGCTTTCTTT; V gene: TRBV11-2; clone size: NA; J gene: TRBJ1-1; D gene: NA
CDR3 protein: CASSYSHLAHQPQHF; CDR3 DNA: TGTGCCAGCAGTTACTCGCATTTGGCCCATCAGCCCCAGCATTTT; V gene: TRBV6-5; clone size: NA; J gene: TRBJ1-5; D gene: NA
CDR3 protein: CSVAPTGGWGTEAFF; CDR3 DNA: TGCAGCGTCGCGCCGACAGGGGGGTGGGGCACTGAAGCTTTCTTT; V gene: TRBV29-1; clone size: NA; J gene: TRBJ1-1; D gene: TRBD1
CDR3 protein: CASSLVGNTGELFF; CDR3 DNA: TGTGCCAGCAGCTTGGTCGGGAACACCGGGGAGCTGTTTTTT; V gene: TRBV5-4; clone size: NA; J gene: TRBJ2-2; D gene: NA
CDR3 protein: CASSGQINQPQHF; CDR3 DNA: TGCGCCAGCAGTGGACAAATCAATCAGCCCCAGCATTTT; V gene: TRBV10-1; clone size: NA; J gene: TRBJ1-5; D gene: NA
CDR3 protein: CASSLDQGAETQYF; CDR3 DNA: TGTGCCAGCAGCTTAGATCAGGGTGCCGAGACCCAGTACTTC; V gene: TRBV7-9; clone size: NA; J gene: TRBJ2-5; D gene: NA
CDR3 protein: CASSSPSEQYF; CDR3 DNA: TGTGCCAGCAGCTCCCCGAGCGAGCAGTACTTC; V gene: TRBV11-3; clone size: few; J gene: TRBJ2-7; D gene: NA
CDR3 protein: CASSFGGSGELFF; CDR3 DNA: TGTGCCAGCAGCTTTGGGGGGTCGGGGGAGCTGTTTTTT; V gene: TRBV5-6; clone size: few; J gene: TRBJ2-2; D gene: NA
CDR3 protein: CASGLTGNTGELFF; CDR3 DNA: TGTGCCAGCGGACTAACGGGGAACACCGGGGAGCTGTTTTTT; V gene: TRBV19; clone size: NA; J gene: TRBJ2-2; D gene: NA
CDR3 protein: CSVSTSGNQPQHF; CDR3 DNA: TGCAGCGTTTCCACGTCCGGGAATCAGCCCCAGCATTTT; V gene: TRBV29-1; clone size: NA; J gene: TRBJ1-5; D gene: NA
CDR3 protein: CASSYGDNQPQHF; CDR3 DNA: TGTGCCAGCAGTTACGGAGACAATCAGCCCCAGCATTTT; V gene: TRBV27; clone size: NA; J gene: TRBJ1-5; D gene: NA
CDR3 protein: CASSEYSPPTGNTIYF; CDR3 DNA: TGTGCCAGCAGTGAATATTCCCCCCCCACTGGAAACACCATATATTTT; V gene: TRBV25-1; clone size: NA; J gene: TRBJ1-3; D gene: NA
CDR3 protein: CATSTGNQETQYF; CDR3 DNA: TGTGCCACCAGCACCGGGAACCAAGAGACCCAGTACTTC; V gene: TRBV15; clone size: once; J gene: TRBJ2-5; D gene: NA
CDR3 protein: CASSSRVNYTEAFF; CDR3 DNA: TGTGCCAGCAGCTCCAGGGTAAATTACACTGAAGCTTTCTTT; V gene: TRBV11-2; clone size: NA; J gene: TRBJ1-1; D gene: NA
CDR3 protein: CASSYSSVQSYEQYF; CDR3 DNA: TGTGCCAGCAGTTACTCGAGTGTGCAATCCTACGAGCAGTACTTC; V gene: TRBV6-5; clone size: NA; J gene: TRBJ2-7; D gene: NA
CDR3 protein: CASSRGTSGRADTYNEQFF; CDR3 DNA: TGCGCCAGCAGTCGCGGGACTAGCGGGAGGGCCGACACCTACAATGAGCAGTTCTTC; V gene: TRBV5-1; clone size: NA; J gene: TRBJ2-1; D gene: TRBD2
CDR3 protein: CASSFSGAQETQYF; CDR3 DNA: TGCGCCAGCAGCTTTTCAGGGGCGCAAGAGACCCAGTACTTC; V gene: TRBV5-1; clone size: NA; J gene: TRBJ2-5; D gene: NA
CDR3 protein: CASSPLNTASHNEQFF; CDR3 DNA: TGTGCCAGCTCACCACTGAATACAGCCTCCCACAATGAGCAGTTCTTC; V gene: TRBV18; clone size: NA; J gene: TRBJ2-1; D gene: NA
CDR3 protein: CASSPRPAVATWEAFF; CDR3 DNA: TGTGCCAGCAGCCCCCGCCCCGCGGTAGCCACATGGGAAGCTTTCTTT; V gene: TRBV9; clone size: NA; J gene: TRBJ1-1; D gene: NA